These 24 T cell receptor beta chains were sequenced from one sample in a study of cytomegalovirus exposure and HLA in healthy donors (dated by TCRdb to the late 2010s). The library was prepared using the immunoSEQ multiplex PCR assay. TCRdb mirrors the immuneACCESS table, restricted to in-frame sequences. Some clones are absent from its copies; in checked studies, under half trace to an unresolved V gene, and the reason for the others is unknown. Counted in this sample were over 250,000 clones; 80% to 90% of them appeared once. The ten most abundant clones make up 1% of the sample. Specimen: PBMCs. All receptors come from a woman younger than 35 in good health and CMV-seronegative.

This clone has a handful of counts. CDR3 amino acids: CASKRAAGVSTDTQYF. As DNA, the CDR3 is TGTGCCAGCAAACGAGCCGCCGGGGTTAGCACAGATACGCAGTATTTT. The rearrangement links TRBV27 to TRBJ2-3, with a possible D match to TRBD2 (5 bases). The V end lost 7 bases, the J end lost 0 bases, and 17 bases lay between the germline ends. The germline gives CDR1 MNHEY, CDR2 SMNVEV (reference sequence). The CDR3 has 16 amino acids.

The V and J genes are TRBV7-6 and TRBJ2-1, with 7 bases fitting TRBD1. Germline V gene sequence: CDR1 SGHVS, CDR2 FNYEAQ. This CDR3 has 16 amino acids. Trimming cost V 5 bases and J 6 bases; bases outside gene matches: 13. This CDR3 is CASSPNPGTVPNEQFF. In DNA form, the CDR3 reads TGTGCCAGCAGCCCAAACCCCGGGACAGTACCCAATGAGCAGTTCTTC.

This clone was counted once. This chain connects TRBV7-2 to TRBJ2-7; 12 nucleotides line up with TRBD2. V shed 7 bases, J shed 7 bases, and the junction held 11 bases outside the gene matches. The CDR3 sequence is 15 residues long. CDR1 is SGHTA and CDR2 is FQGNSA in the germline V gene. The CDR3 here is CASTRLAGEAWEQYF. CDR3 DNA: TGTGCCAGCACCCGACTAGCGGGAGAGGCTTGGGAGCAGTACTTC.

Comments on this clone: Additional DNA sequences in this sample encode the identical CDR3. The chain joins TRBV27 to TRBJ2-5; D call uncertain. This CDR3 spans 13 amino acids. Trimming left V 2 bases short and J 5 bases short, with 9 bases between. Per the germline V gene, CDR1 is MNHEY and CDR2 is SMNVEV (reference sequence). The DNA of the CDR3 is TGTGCCAGCAGTTTAGGGTCAGGCGAGACCCAGTACTTC. The encoded protein is CASSLGSGETQYF.

This chain joins TRBV7-6 and TRBJ1-2; a possible D gene is TRBD1 (5 bases). CDR3 size: 13 residues. V was clipped by 1 base and J by 6 bases, with 9 bases between them. Germline-derived CDR1 and CDR2 are SGHVS and FNYEAQ. In nucleotides, the CDR3 is TGTGCCAGCAGCTTAGTTGGGGGGGATGGCTACACCTTC. This sequence encodes CASSLVGGDGYTF.

This rearrangement joins TRBV6-5 to TRBJ2-1, with 10 bases aligning to TRBD2. The J segment lost 7 bases and the V segment lost 2 bases, leaving 5 bases of the junction unmatched. Germline V CDR1 and CDR2: MNHEY, SVGAGI. The CDR3 has 15 residues. The DNA for the CDR3 is TGTGCCAGCAGTTACGGGCTAGCGGGAGTAAATGAGCAGTTCTTC. Translation gives CASSYGLAGVNEQFF.

This chain joins TRBV6-1 and TRBJ2-2, with D hard to call. The CDR3 is made up of 12 amino acids. Germline CDR1 reads MNHNS; CDR2 reads SASEGT. Trimming removed 6 bases from V and 6 bases from J, with 8 bases in between. The DNA of the CDR3 is TGTGCCAGCAGGAGGAGTCCCGGGGAGCTGTTTTTT. Protein sequence: CASRRSPGELFF.

DNA for the CDR3: TGTGCCAGCAGGGATCCGGGACAGGGCTACGAGCAGTACTTC. Translated: CASRDPGQGYEQYF. V gene TRBV27 combines with J gene TRBJ2-7; 9 bases are a match to TRBD1. Looked up from germline, CDR1 is MNHEY and CDR2 is SMNVEV (reference sequence). V shed 6 bases, J shed 3 bases, and the junction held 6 bases outside the gene matches. The CDR3 is 14 amino acids.

V is TRBV30 and J is TRBJ2-5; a weak D match, TRBD1 (5 bases). Germline V gives CDR1 GTSNPN, CDR2 SVGIG (reference sequence). The CDR3 runs 13 residues. V was clipped by 0 bases and J by 4 bases, with 9 bases between them. The CDR3 DNA is TGTGCCTGGAGTGTGAAGGGGCCAGAGACCCAGTACTTC. Amino acids: CAWSVKGPETQYF.

The chain is built from TRBV28 and TRBJ2-7; D uncertain. The germline gives CDR1 MDHEN, CDR2 SYDVKM. Trimming removed 5 bases at V and 5 bases at J, with 13 bases between. CDR3 length: 13 amino acids. The CDR3 protein is CASSPRVGHEQYF. The CDR3 nucleotides are TGTGCCAGCAGTCCCCGGGTCGGTCACGAGCAGTACTTC. The full variable domain, its missing parts supplied by reference TRBV28 and TRBJ2-7, is DVKVTQSSRYLVKRTGEKVFLECVQDMDHENMFWYRQDPGLGLRLIYFSYDVKMKEKGDIPEGYSVSREKKERFSLILESASTNQTSMYLCASSPRVGHEQYFGPGTRLTVT.

This chain uses TRBV28 with TRBJ1-1, with D possibly TRBD1 on 6 matching bases. V shed 1 base and J shed 3 bases, with 9 bases lying between them. CDR1 is MDHEN and CDR2 is SYDVKM in the germline V gene. This CDR3 comprises 14 residues. The CDR3 DNA follows: TGTGCCAGCAGTTTATTCCCAGGGGACACTGAAGCTTTCTTT. Translating it yields CASSLFPGDTEAFF. Combining the CDR3 with reference TRBV28 and TRBJ1-1 gives the whole variable domain DVKVTQSSRYLVKRTGEKVFLECVQDMDHENMFWYRQDPGLGLRLIYFSYDVKMKEKGDIPEGYSVSREKKERFSLILESASTNQTSMYLCASSLFPGDTEAFFGQGTRLTVV.

The chain joins TRBV9 to TRBJ2-1; 9 nucleotides align to TRBD2. CDR1 is SGDLS, CDR2 YYNGEE, per germline. CDR3 size: 17 residues. J gave up 7 bases and V 4 bases, and 15 bases lay outside the gene matches. The CDR3 sequence is CASSPRGREGHVNEQFF. The DNA of the CDR3 is TGTGCCAGCAGCCCCCGGGGGCGGGAGGGCCACGTGAATGAGCAGTTCTTC.

The V and J genes are TRBV27 and TRBJ2-7; no firm D call. The CDR3 has 14 amino acids. V lost 5 bases and J 3 bases, leaving 14 bases between the germline ends. Germline V gene lookup returns CDR1 MNHEY and CDR2 SMNVEV (reference sequence). CDR3 nucleotide sequence: TGTGCCAGCAGTACATCCATATCCGACTACGAGCAGTACTTC. Translation gives CASSTSISDYEQYF.

The count of this clone is one. The chain is built from TRBV11-2 and TRBJ2-1, with a tentative D call TRBD2 (6 bases). This CDR3 region has 11 residues. The V and J ends lost 9 bases and 10 bases respectively, with 13 bases between them. The germline V gene encodes CDR1 SGHAT and CDR2 FQNNGV. The CDR3: CASLGGPEQFF. Written as DNA, the CDR3 is TGTGCCAGTCTCGGGGGTCCCGAGCAGTTCTTC.

The V gene is TRBV2, the J gene TRBJ1-4, with TRBD1 identical over 9 bases. The ends lost 7 bases at V and 4 bases at J; junction bases unmatched: 10. CDR3 length: 16 residues. Looked up from germline, CDR1 is SNHLY and CDR2 is FYNNEI. Written as DNA, the CDR3 is TGTGCCAGCATCGTCCCGGGACAGGGAAATAATGAAAAACTGTTTTTT. Translated: CASIVPGQGNNEKLFF.

This clone was observed a single time. The rearrangement links TRBV27 to TRBJ2-5; tentative D call: TRBD1 (6 bases). The CDR3 sequence is 17 residues long. V lost 6 bases and J lost 1, with 21 bases in between. CDR1 is MNHEY and CDR2 is SMNVEV in the germline V gene (reference sequence). The CDR3 DNA reads TGTGCCAGCAGCCAGAAGCCCCGGACAGAAATCCAAGAGACCCAGTACTTC. This sequence encodes CASSQKPRTEIQETQYF.

The chain uses TRBV29-1 and TRBJ2-7, with 11 bases that match TRBD1. Looked up from germline, CDR1 is SQVTM and CDR2 is ANQGSEA. The length of the CDR3 is 15 residues. The V and J ends lost 8 bases and 2 bases, in that order; junction bases with no gene match: 11. The CDR3 is CSTLAGTGGAYEQYF. CDR3 in DNA: TGCAGCACCCTGGCCGGGACAGGGGGGGCCTACGAGCAGTACTTC.

The chain links TRBV6-1 to TRBJ2-5; 9 positions agree with TRBD2. With 1 base clipped from V and 1 base from J, the junction kept 4 bases outside the gene matches. CDR1 and CDR2 (germline): MNHNS, SASEGT. CDR3 length equals 16 residues. The DNA of the CDR3 is TGTGCCAGCAGTGAAGACGGGACTAGCAGCCAAGAGACCCAGTACTTC. Encoded protein: CASSEDGTSSQETQYF.

J is TRBJ1-1 and V is TRBV9, with a weak D call TRBD1 (6 bases). Germline V CDR1 and CDR2: SGDLS, YYNGEE. The CDR3 totals 14 residues. V was shortened by 4 bases and J by 1 base, with 11 bases between the two germline ends. This CDR3 is CASSPRGANTEAFF. The CDR3 DNA sequence: TGTGCCAGCAGCCCCCGGGGGGCGAACACTGAAGCTTTCTTT. The full variable domain, rest sourced from reference TRBV9 and TRBJ1-1, is DSGVTQTPKHLITATGQRVTLRCSPRSGDLSVYWYQQSLDQGLQFLIQYYNGEERAKGNILERFSAQQFPDLHSELNLSSLELGDSALYFCASSPRGANTEAFFGQGTRLTVV.

This clone was recorded once. The chain carries TRBV4-1 and TRBJ2-1; D not certain. CDR1 is MGHRA, CDR2 YSYEKL, per germline. The CDR3 extends over 16 amino acids. Trimming cost V 2 bases and J 1 base, with 12 bases left between them. CDR3 amino acids: CASSQTSVVSYNEQFF. In nucleotides, the CDR3 is TGCGCCAGCAGCCAAACGTCGGTGGTGTCCTACAATGAGCAGTTCTTC.

The V call is TRBV18, the J call TRBJ2-1; 8 bases agree with TRBD2. There are 14 residues in the CDR3. Germline CDR1 is KGHSH and CDR2 is LQKENI. The junction had 6 bases not matched to a gene; V was cut back by 5 bases and J by 6 bases. CDR3 nucleotide sequence: TGTGCCAGCTCATCCCTAGCGGGTGGCAATGAGCAGTTCTTC. Translated: CASSSLAGGNEQFF.

The J gene is TRBJ1-1, the V gene TRBV6-5; D not resolved. Looked up from germline, CDR1 is MNHEY and CDR2 is SVGAGI. V lost 2 bases and J lost 1, with 8 bases in between. The CDR3 contains 14 residues. CDR3 amino acids: CASSYLPGNTEAFF. The CDR3 DNA sequence: TGTGCCAGCAGTTACCTACCAGGGAACACTGAAGCTTTCTTT.

The chain carries TRBV27 and TRBJ2-7; D remains unclear. Germline V gives CDR1 MNHEY, CDR2 SMNVEV (reference sequence). The CDR3 totals 14 residues. V lost 2 bases to trimming and J lost 2 bases, with 10 bases between them. The CDR3 region is CASSLRLEAYEQYF. CDR3 in DNA: TGTGCCAGCAGTTTAAGGCTAGAGGCCTACGAGCAGTACTTC.

The chain uses TRBV4-3 and TRBJ2-5, with TRBD2 matching over 7 bases. Germline V gene data show CDR1 as LGHNA and CDR2 as YSLEER. V lost 4 bases and J lost 5; bases outside the gene matches: 4. The CDR3 is made up of 13 amino acids. The CDR3 here is CASSLGGEETQYF. CDR3 nucleotide sequence: TGCGCCAGCAGCCTTGGGGGGGAGGAGACCCAGTACTTC.